Each of the 29 T cell receptor beta chains below was sequenced from the same sample in a study of cytomegalovirus exposure and HLA in healthy donors (TCRdb year 2017). The receptor library was made with the immunoSEQ multiplex PCR assay. TCRdb stores this immuneACCESS table with in-frame sequences only. Part of the clones is absent; in the studies checked, under half of the shortfall reflects unresolved V genes, and no reason is known for the rest. This sample gives about 140,000 clones in total; roughly nine tenths of them show up just once. 2.9% of the sample comes from the top ten. Sequencing was performed on PBMCs. The receptors stem from a man aged 18 to 29 in good health and CMV-seronegative.

J is TRBJ2-7 and V is TRBV10-1, with 11 nucleotides matching TRBD2. J was trimmed by 4 bases and V by 4 bases; bases with no gene match: 3. The germline V gene has CDR1 WNHNN and CDR2 SYGVQD (reference sequence). The CDR3 loop spans 14 amino acids. This chain's CDR3 is CASSGTSGLYEQYF. The CDR3 region has the DNA TGCGCCAGCAGTGGGACTAGCGGGTTATACGAGCAGTACTTC.

The chain joins TRBV5-4 to TRBJ2-5, with 13 positions matching TRBD2. This CDR3 is built from 18 residues. After removal of 0 bases from V and 4 bases from J, the junction contained 9 bases not matched to a gene. Per germline, CDR1 SGHNT and CDR2 YYREEE (reference sequence). CDR3: CASSLGLAGGQVVETQYF. The CDR3 DNA sequence: TGTGCCAGCAGCTTGGGACTAGCGGGGGGCCAAGTAGTAGAGACCCAGTACTTC. The full variable domain, with the rest looked up from reference TRBV5-4 and TRBJ2-5, is ETGVTQSPTHLIKTRGQQVTLRCSSQSGHNTVSWYQQALGQGPQFIFQYYREEENGRGNFPPRFSGLQFPNYSSELNVNALELDDSALYLCASSLGLAGGQVVETQYFGPGTRLLVL.

This chain joins TRBV10-3 and TRBJ1-5, with D possibly being TRBD1 (5 bases). The ends were cut back, 10 bases at V and 6 bases at J, with 19 bases in the middle. The CDR3 covers 14 residues. CDR1 and CDR2 from the germline V gene are ENHRY and SYGVKD. The CDR3, as DNA: TGTGCCACCTGGGCCGCAGAAGGGGCTCAGCCCCAGCATTTT. This sequence encodes CATWAAEGAQPQHF.

The rearrangement joins TRBV9 to TRBJ1-5, with 12 bases fitting TRBD1. In germline, CDR1 is SGDLS, CDR2 YYNGEE. The CDR3 is 15 residues long. With 2 bases clipped from V and 6 bases from J, the junction kept 3 bases outside the gene matches. The CDR3 protein is CASSVGQGAGQPQHF. The DNA of the CDR3 is TGTGCCAGCAGCGTGGGACAGGGGGCCGGTCAGCCCCAGCATTTT.

The chain couples TRBV28 to TRBJ2-1, with TRBD2 matching 15 bases. CDR1 is MDHEN and CDR2 is SYDVKM in the germline V gene. The V gene end was trimmed by 5 bases and the J gene end by 8 bases; junction bases not matched to a gene: 10. This CDR3 is built from 17 residues. As DNA, the CDR3 is TGTGCCAGCAGTCCCGGGACTAGCGGGAGGCTTCGGTATGAGCAGTTCTTC. Translation: CASSPGTSGRLRYEQFF. Together with reference TRBV28 and TRBJ2-1, the CDR3 gives the full variable domain: DVKVTQSSRYLVKRTGEKVFLECVQDMDHENMFWYRQDPGLGLRLIYFSYDVKMKEKGDIPEGYSVSREKKERFSLILESASTNQTSMYLCASSPGTSGRLRYEQFFGPGTRLTVL.

In this sample, this clone turned up once. V and J are TRBV19 and TRBJ1-6; D remains unclear. The V gene's germline CDR1 is LNHDA and CDR2 SQIVND (reference sequence). V was shortened by 5 bases and J by 7 bases, with 9 bases between the two germline ends. This CDR3 has 13 amino acids. DNA for the CDR3: TGTGCCAGTAGTTTTGGCAGAAATTCACCCCTCCACTTT. Protein: CASSFGRNSPLHF.

This clone was counted only a few times. This chain joins TRBV19 and TRBJ2-5; 8 positions match TRBD1. Per germline, CDR1 LNHDA and CDR2 SQIVND (reference sequence). The CDR3 sequence is 15 residues long. After removal of 3 bases from V and 3 bases from J, the junction contained 6 bases not matched to a gene. The CDR3, as DNA: TGTGCCAGTAGTATTCAGGGGGCGAGAAAAGAGACCCAGTACTTC. The encoded protein is CASSIQGARKETQYF.

V is TRBV15 and J is TRBJ2-5, with 10 positions matching TRBD2. The J segment lost 5 bases and the V segment lost 0 bases, leaving 6 bases of the junction unmatched. The CDR3 is 16 amino acids. Germline V CDR1 and CDR2: LNHNV, YYDKDF (reference sequence). DNA for the CDR3: TGTGCCACCAGCAGAGAAGGAGCGGGAGGGTTCGAGACCCAGTACTTC. The encoded protein is CATSREGAGGFETQYF. The whole variable domain, remainder taken from reference TRBV15 and TRBJ2-5, is DAMVIQNPRYQVTQFGKPVTLSCSQTLNHNVMYWYQQKSSQAPKLLFHYYDKDFNNEADTPDNFQSRRPNTSFCFLDIRSPGLGDTAMYLCATSREGAGGFETQYFGPGTRLLVL.

V and J are TRBV2 and TRBJ2-1, with TRBD2 matching over 12 bases. The length of the CDR3 is 17 residues. Unmatched junction bases numbered 10, after V lost 7 bases and J lost 3 bases. CDR1 is SNHLY and CDR2 is FYNNEI in the germline V gene. The CDR3 nucleotides read TGTGCCAGCAATCCCCTAGCGGGAGGGGGATTCTACAATGAGCAGTTCTTC. Residues: CASNPLAGGGFYNEQFF. The full variable domain, in which reference TRBV2 and TRBJ2-1 provide the parts outside the CDR3, is EPEVTQTPSHQVTQMGQEVILRCVPISNHLYFYWYRQILGQKVEFLVSFYNNEISEKSEIFDDQFSVERPDGSNFTLKIRSTKLEDSAMYFCASNPLAGGGFYNEQFFGPGTRLTVL.

The V and J genes are TRBV10-3 and TRBJ1-5; D gene uncertain. The V end lost 6 bases, the J end lost 0 bases, and 9 bases lay between the germline ends. CDR1 ENHRY and CDR2 SYGVKD come from the germline V gene. The CDR3 has 14 amino acids. The CDR3 DNA reads as TGTGCCATCAGAGCCGGGGTTAGCAATCAGCCCCAGCATTTT. Translated: CAIRAGVSNQPQHF.

The chain is built from TRBV5-1 and TRBJ2-5, with D possibly matching TRBD1 (5 bases). The CDR3 is made up of 15 amino acids. CDR1 and CDR2 from the germline V gene are SGHRS and YFSETQ. Trimming took 4 bases from V and 0 from J, leaving 13 bases between them. DNA for the CDR3: TGCGCCAGCAGCGCGGACATTGCGTACCAAGAGACCCAGTACTTC. The encoded protein is CASSADIAYQETQYF.

This clone was seen just once. V usage is TRBV5-5 and J usage is TRBJ1-1; D unclear. Germline assignment: CDR1 SGHKS and CDR2 YYEKEE (reference sequence). This CDR3 contains 13 residues. Trimming removed 4 bases at V and 0 bases at J, with 7 bases between. Here the CDR3 reads CASSPAVNTEAFF. The CDR3 DNA reads as TGTGCCAGCAGCCCGGCGGTGAACACTGAAGCTTTCTTT.

J is TRBJ2-7 and V is TRBV18; 7 nucleotides match TRBD1. CDR1 and CDR2 from the germline V gene are KGHSH and LQKENI. V trimming: 4 bases; J trimming: 4 bases; junction bases outside the gene matches: 7. The CDR3 sequence is 14 residues long. CDR3: CASSRDSWTYEQYF. As DNA, the CDR3 is TGTGCCAGCTCACGGGACAGCTGGACTTACGAGCAGTACTTC.

The chain uses TRBV20-1 and TRBJ1-2; a weak D match, TRBD1 (5 bases). There are 11 residues in the CDR3. V lost 3 bases to trimming and J lost 8 bases, with 10 bases between them. Germline CDR1 reads DFQATT; CDR2 reads SNEGSKA (reference sequence). The CDR3 DNA reads TGCAGTGCTAGTGGGGGGTTCGGCTACACCTTC. Protein: CSASGGFGYTF.

This chain uses TRBV18 with TRBJ1-1, with D unresolved. Germline assignment: CDR1 KGHSH and CDR2 LQKENI. The CDR3 runs to 12 residues. Trimming took 3 bases from V and 0 from J, leaving 2 bases between them. DNA of the CDR3: TGTGCCAGCTCACCCTTGAACACTGAAGCTTTCTTT. Translated, it gives CASSPLNTEAFF.

The chain is built from TRBV6-5 and TRBJ2-7; 8 bases align to TRBD1. With 0 bases clipped from V and 2 bases from J, the junction kept 3 bases outside the gene matches. The CDR3 is 15 amino acids. Germline loops: CDR1 MNHEY, CDR2 SVGAGI. The CDR3 DNA reads TGTGCCAGCAGTTACTCAAGGACAGGGCCCTACGAGCAGTACTTC. Amino acid sequence: CASSYSRTGPYEQYF.

The chain recombines TRBV4-3 with TRBJ2-7; 9 bases are shared with TRBD2. The junction had 6 bases not matched to a gene; V was cut back by 0 bases and J by 6 bases. The CDR3 length is 15 residues. The V gene's germline CDR1 is LGHNA and CDR2 YSLEER. CDR3 protein: CASSQDEGSGSEQYF. Here the CDR3 DNA reads TGCGCCAGCAGCCAAGATGAGGGTAGCGGGAGCGAGCAGTACTTC.

The chain combines TRBV6-1 with TRBJ2-7; 8 bases align to TRBD2. The V segment lost 7 bases and the J segment 2 bases; nucleotides outside the gene matches: 7. This CDR3 has 14 residues. The V gene's germline CDR1 is MNHNS and CDR2 SASEGT. CDR3 amino acids: CASILSGGTYEQYF. CDR3 nucleotide sequence: TGTGCCAGCATTCTAAGCGGGGGAACCTACGAGCAGTACTTC.

CDR3 residues: CASSQNLGQGVTEAFF. CDR3 coding DNA: TGCGCCAGCAGCCAAAATTTAGGACAGGGTGTAACTGAAGCTTTCTTT. The chain links TRBV4-1 to TRBJ1-1; 8 bases match TRBD1. CDR1 MGHRA and CDR2 YSYEKL come from the germline V gene. This CDR3 spans 16 amino acids. V was clipped by 2 bases and J by 5 bases; unmatched bases: 10.

The chain joins TRBV11-2 to TRBJ2-6, with 12 bases matching TRBD1. The CDR3 contains 17 residues. V shed 5 bases, J shed 3 bases, and the junction held 5 bases outside the gene matches. Germline V gene data show CDR1 as SGHAT and CDR2 as FQNNGV. As DNA, the CDR3 is TGTGCCAGCAGCGGGGACAGGGGGCGTAATGGGGCCAACGTCCTGACTTTC. Protein: CASSGDRGRNGANVLTF.

The rearrangement uses TRBV27 and TRBJ2-7; 7 bases agree with TRBD2. Trimming took 6 bases from V and 2 from J; bases not matched to a gene: 10. The CDR3 loop spans 15 amino acids. CDR1 is MNHEY and CDR2 is SMNVEV in the germline V gene (reference sequence). The CDR3 sequence is CASRDLSGVPYEQYF. DNA for the CDR3: TGTGCCAGCAGGGACCTAAGCGGGGTTCCCTACGAGCAGTACTTC.

This sequence joins TRBV5-1 and TRBJ1-1, with D uncertain. The V end lost 0 bases, the J end lost 1 base, and 7 bases lay between the germline ends. The CDR3 covers 14 residues. Per germline, CDR1 SGHRS and CDR2 YFSETQ. The CDR3 nucleotides are TGCGCCAGCAGCTTGGCGCCAGGGAACACTGAAGCTTTCTTT. This gives the protein CASSLAPGNTEAFF. Together with reference TRBV5-1 and TRBJ1-1, the CDR3 gives the full variable domain: KAGVTQTPRYLIKTRGQQVTLSCSPISGHRSVSWYQQTPGQGLQFLFEYFSETQRNKGNFPGRFSGRQFSNSRSEMNVSTLELGDSALYLCASSLAPGNTEAFFGQGTRLTVV.

The chain links TRBV27 to TRBJ2-7, with D tentatively TRBD2 (6 bases). From germline, CDR1 is MNHEY and CDR2 SMNVEV (reference sequence). The CDR3 runs 14 residues. The V and J ends lost 0 bases and 4 bases respectively, with 10 bases between them. The CDR3, as DNA: TGTGCCAGCAGTTTATCGGAGGGCTCTTACGAGCAGTACTTC. Translating gives CASSLSEGSYEQYF.

The chain links TRBV5-1 to TRBJ2-2, with 7 positions matching TRBD1. J gave up 1 base and V 4 bases, and 7 bases lay outside the gene matches. Looked up from germline, CDR1 is SGHRS and CDR2 is YFSETQ. The CDR3 consists of 16 residues. The CDR3 DNA reads TGCGCCAGCAGCCCGCCGGGGACAGAGAACACCGGGGAGCTGTTTTTT. This codes for CASSPPGTENTGELFF.

This rearrangement joins TRBV6-4 to TRBJ2-1; 11 bases are shared with TRBD2. Trimming cost V 2 bases and J 10 bases; bases outside gene matches: 7. This CDR3 region has 15 residues. The germline CDR1 and CDR2 sequences are MRHNA and SNTAGT. CDR3 loop: CASSDLAGGLKEQFF. The CDR3 nucleotides are TGTGCCAGCAGTGACCTAGCGGGAGGACTCAAGGAGCAGTTCTTC.

CDR3 nucleotide sequence: TGTGCCAGCAGCACCCCGGGACTAGCGGACTACGAGCAGTACTTC. It codes for CASSTPGLADYEQYF. The chain recombines TRBV7-9 with TRBJ2-7, with 11 positions matching TRBD2. The trim removed 5 bases at V and 3 bases at J, leaving 6 bases unmatched. The germline V gene has CDR1 SEHNR and CDR2 FQNEAQ (reference sequence). This CDR3 contains 15 residues.

The chain links TRBV7-8 to TRBJ1-1; D remains unclear. Germline V gene data show CDR1 as SGHVS and CDR2 as FQNEAQ. The V end lost 0 bases, the J end lost 8 bases, and 10 bases lay between the germline ends. The CDR3 runs 13 residues. For the CDR3, the DNA is TGTGCCAGCAGCTTAGCACACATCTCCGAAGCTTTCTTT. This gives the protein CASSLAHISEAFF.

This sequence joins TRBV9 and TRBJ1-6, with unresolved D. The ends were cut back, 3 bases at V and 7 bases at J, with 8 bases in the middle. Germline values: CDR1 SGDLS, CDR2 YYNGEE. The CDR3 has 13 residues. CDR3 amino acids: CASSGHVNSPLHF. The CDR3 DNA reads as TGTGCCAGCAGCGGACACGTGAATTCACCCCTCCACTTT.

This sequence joins TRBV18 and TRBJ2-5; 11 bases are a match to TRBD2. CDR3 size: 15 residues. V shed 2 bases, J shed 2 bases, and the junction held 1 base outside the gene matches. Germline lookup yields CDR1 KGHSH and CDR2 LQKENI. The CDR3: CASSPRTSGQETQYF. As DNA, the CDR3 is TGTGCCAGCTCACCAAGGACTAGCGGGCAAGAGACCCAGTACTTC.